This T cell receptor beta chain was recovered during a study of cytomegalovirus exposure and HLA in healthy donors (dated by TCRdb to 2016 to 2017). Describing the broader study: An earlier analysis of some 550 of the donors reported approximately 300 Gb of sequence data and around 110 million unique TCR beta sequences from about 200 million T cells. An early release covering roughly 580 HLA-typed donors comprised 250 to 350 gigabases of sequencing data and approximately 80 million unique TCR sequences. The genetic ancestry cluster associated with self-reported Caucasian donors included around 76% of the roughly 390 genotyped donors. The study was designed to test whether signatures of past pathogen exposure could be identified by cataloging public T cell receptors. The study used immunosequencing to profile the T cell repertoires of 666 subjects and linked those repertoires to cytomegalovirus serostatus. Along with the roughly 670-subject first cohort, a separate validation cohort of around 120 different subjects was used. The study combined high-throughput TCR immunosequencing, statistical association of individual TCRs with disease status, and machine learning to predict cytomegalovirus infection status. A later analysis re-examined previously published TCR beta repertoires from roughly 650 donors and added high-resolution HLA genotyping to investigate patterns of TCR occurrence. Rather than drawing on any new phenotypic data, the later analysis identified candidate immune exposures from TCR beta sequences and the way those sequences occurred across donors. In an earlier analysis of 500 to 650 of the donors, high-throughput TCR beta sequencing was used to judge whether each TCR beta V gene segment behaved as functional or pseudogenic. Alongside the repertoire data, information on donor age, sex, ethnicity and CMV serostatus was compiled. A later genetic analysis took genome-wide SNP genotypes for about 55% of the roughly 700 donors and used that subset as a discovery cohort. Every discovery cohort repertoire had been produced on one sequencing platform. HLA typing covered class I and class II loci at four-digit resolution. Typing coverage varied by locus: roughly 620-640 donors for A, B, C, DRB1 and DQB1; roughly 500 for DQA1; nearly 610 for DPA1; around 490 for DPB1. Roughly 5 DR-DQ haplotypes were treated as single units for association and clustering because of strong linkage in the cohort. Among approximately 370 genotyped donors of the cohort, an average of roughly 230,000 unique TCR beta nucleotide sequences was sequenced per donor, of which roughly 18% were non-productive.

V is pruned by 3 bases and J by 3 bases, leaving 6 bases of the junction without a gene match. Inclusive of the bounding cysteine and phenylalanine, the CDR3 is 16 residues long. Only CDR3 DNA remains: 48 bases, in frame from the first base. Based on the germline V gene (reference sequence), the CDR1 and CDR2 sequences are SEHNR and FQNEAQ. General study outcomes and caveats: In vitro tests confirmed that a few of the cytomegalovirus-associated TCR beta chains recognize cytomegalovirus antigens. When HLA alleles, especially DR and DQ, strongly co-occurred, attributing TCR associations to individual alleles was difficult. CMV serostatus was the only immune exposure information available for the cohort. Across donors, most TCR sequences were observed very rarely, whereas some public TCRs were present in many individuals. In a later analysis, HLA-associated TCR beta chains showed more clonal expansion and lower generation probabilities than non-associated chains that were equally common. According to a later genetic analysis, donors in an Asian-associated ancestry cluster had fewer N-insertions in productive TCRs than the approximately 610-donor mean. According to the authors, the approach could potentially be generalized to other disease states and immunological phenotypes. In a later analysis, TCR association rates were found to vary across HLA loci, with the most associated TCRs seen for DRB1 alleles and the fewest for HLA-C alleles. A later analysis found that most CMV-associated TCR beta chains appeared HLA-restricted, with HLA associations seemingly driven largely by CMV exposure. A total of 150 to 200 TCR beta chains were listed by the study as associated with cytomegalovirus. Because some donors lacked HLA typing at each locus, the association tests relied only on the typed subset. In an earlier analysis of around 600 of the donors, most TCR beta V segments appeared in productive rearrangements about 87% or about 30% of the time, broadly matching IMGT annotations. The 87-base-pair reads could not distinguish some IMGT-functional V segments, including TRBV6-2 and TRBV6-3, so those segments were excluded. Roughly uniform sequencing depth across donors was assumed in presence/absence analyses, although this assumption may not hold. In a later analysis, some 18,000 TCR beta sequences were associated with specific HLA alleles at a false discovery rate of 0.05. Cytomegalovirus status was reported to be diagnosed by the classifier with high specificity and sensitivity in both the original and validation cohorts. Because counts were too low, seventeen rarely observed V segments, including chromosome 9 orphons, were excluded from the earlier analysis of 500 to 700 of the donors. A further reported finding was that TCR beta sequences accurately predicted the HLA-A and HLA-B alleles for most subjects in the first cohort. Only TCR beta chains were sequenced in this cohort, and the absence of alpha or paired-chain data limited detectable features. Linkage disequilibrium might explain the correlated functional status among segregating V segments, but an unknown experimental factor could not be excluded. A group of highly shared sequence variants was considered likely to be a technical artifact of the sequencing pipeline. A later analysis reported that several top co-occurrence clusters appeared linked to parvovirus B19, influenza, CMV and Epstein-Barr virus. In a later genetic analysis, a missense DCLRE1C variant was associated with V-gene and J-gene trimming of TCR beta chains, and the association was replicated in an independent cohort.

This clone was detected a few times. Its recognized antigen is unknown. Base quality data are lacking; no much larger clone is found one base away. Library preparation was by the immunoSEQ multiplex PCR assay. For the multiplex PCR, a mixture combining 60 forward primers for TCR Vbeta segments and 13 reverse primers for TCR Jbeta segments was used. Amplification of the CDR3 region of rearranged TCR beta genes was performed with a multiplex PCR assay on genomic DNA. On the Illumina HiSeq System, the amplified TCR beta libraries were sequenced as 87-base-pair reads. For the original study's pipeline: In a later analysis, approximately 74 million unique TCR beta chains were counted across the 500 to 700 repertoires, and around 11 million of these chains were shared by at least two donors. To remove PCR and sequencing errors, raw reads were error-corrected and collapsed into unique sequences using a nearest-neighbor algorithm that merged closely related sequences. Alignment of CDR3 sequences to IMGT reference sequences was used to assign V, D and J gene segments. For a sequence to be retained, a match of at least six nucleotides to both a V gene segment and a J gene segment was required. Rearrangements were called productive when the CDR3 lacked stop codons and stayed in frame with V and J; all others were non-productive. Following IMGT convention, CDR3 was defined as the stretch from the second conserved V-encoded cysteine to the conserved J-encoded phenylalanine. Sequences without an unambiguous match to a single V gene segment were excluded from the earlier analysis of a few hundred of the donors. An earlier analysis of around 600 of the donors classified V segments as functional when productive rearrangements were above 56.7% and as segregating when the standard deviation between donors was above 5%. A statistical classification framework was developed to diagnose cytomegalovirus status using the catalog of TCR beta chain sequences. In a later analysis, TCR nucleotide sequences were compared against IMGT/GENE-DB human TR gene sequences so that V and J genes could be assigned. A later analysis assigned CDR3 sequences and most-parsimonious VDJ recombination scenarios with the TCRdist pipeline. In a later analysis, every TCR beta chain was defined by the combination of its CDR3 amino acid sequence and its V-gene family, and reads without a unique V-gene family were dropped. As a way to deal with suspected cross-contamination and a sequencing artifact, a later analysis dropped 450 to 700 nucleotide sequences that were highly shared and had low generation probability. For each public chain, a later analysis derived a clonal expansion index from normalized ranks of inferred template counts within each repertoire. In a later analysis, generation probabilities were computed with a VDJ recombination model fitted to out-of-frame rearrangements, and the resulting probabilities were checked against IGoR. A later analysis scored TCR-TCR, TCR-HLA and TCR-CMV co-occurrence with hypergeometric tests, applying a repertoire-size bias correction to TCR pairs. In a later analysis, false discovery rates were estimated by permuting HLA or CMV assignments 20 times. In a later analysis, co-occurring TCRs were grouped using DBSCAN, with TCRdist sequence similarity added in when clustering inside HLA-allele-positive subsets. Repertoires with fewer than 30,000 or more than 120,000 public chains were left out of co-occurrence clustering, as were roughly five repertoires with anomalous nucleotide sharing. This is the immuneACCESS table as TCRdb keeps it, with only in-frame sequences that have V and J called. A part of the clones is gone; compared with another copy, unresolved V genes explain less than half, and the rest is unexplained. V, J and clone size reflect that table, while D and trimming were determined from the DNA. The sample table contains roughly 100,000 clones; only one count was recorded for around four fifths of them. Of the sample, 1% to 1.5% is held by the ten largest clones.

The cohort was made up of around 720 healthy bone marrow donors. At the time of sampling, all cohort members were nominally healthy, though unrecorded immune exposures were likely present. The donor was CMV seronegative and was included in the group of 352 seronegative cohort members. A peripheral blood sample was provided by each donor, and peripheral blood mononuclear cells were used for TCR beta sequencing. Genomic DNA extraction from the blood cell samples was performed with the Qiagen DNeasy Blood Extraction Kit. The sequence derives from a man under 40 in good health and CMV-seronegative. This sequence uses TRBV7-9 and TRBJ1-5; 9 bases in between match TRBD1. Sample: PBMCs. The DNA is TGTGCCAGCAGCTTCAACAGGGGGCTTGACAATCAGCCCCAGCATTTT. Translation gives CASSFNRGLDNQPQHF. The CDR3, completed at both ends by the reference TRBV7-9 and TRBJ1-5 genes, gives the full variable domain DTGVSQNPRHKITKRGQNVTFRCDPISEHNRLYWYRQTLGQGPEFLTYFQNEAQLEKSRLLSDRFSAERPKGSFSTLEIQRTEQGDSAMYLCASSFNRGLDNQPQHFGDGTRLSIL.